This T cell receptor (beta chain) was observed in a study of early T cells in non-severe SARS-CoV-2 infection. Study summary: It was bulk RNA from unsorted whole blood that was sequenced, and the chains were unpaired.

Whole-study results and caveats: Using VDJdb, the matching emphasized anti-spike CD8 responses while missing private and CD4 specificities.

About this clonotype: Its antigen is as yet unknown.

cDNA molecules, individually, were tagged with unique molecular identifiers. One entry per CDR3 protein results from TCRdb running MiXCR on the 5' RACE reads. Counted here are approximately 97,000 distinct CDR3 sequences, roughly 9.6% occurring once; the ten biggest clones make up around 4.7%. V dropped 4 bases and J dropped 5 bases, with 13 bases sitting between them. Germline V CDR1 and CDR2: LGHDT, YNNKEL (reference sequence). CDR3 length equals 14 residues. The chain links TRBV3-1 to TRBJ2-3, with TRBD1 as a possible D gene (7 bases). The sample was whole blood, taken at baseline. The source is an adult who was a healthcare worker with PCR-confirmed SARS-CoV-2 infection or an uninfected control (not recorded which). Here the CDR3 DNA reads TGTGCCAGCAGCCCCCCAGGGGGGCTAGATACGCAGTATTTT. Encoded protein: CASSPPGGLDTQYF.